The following is a T cell receptor (beta chain) sequence with its context. Sequencing was performed with immunoSEQ multiplex PCR; in TCRdb, only in-frame clones are kept and a portion is missing. This table holds roughly 95,000 clones, just over 85% found once. Germline V gives CDR1 LGHNT, CDR2 FRNRAP. This CDR3 has 18 amino acids. The V end lost 0 bases, the J end lost 0 bases, and 15 bases lay between the germline ends. This record comes from a study of control samples from healthy donors and cancer patients. This chain uses TRBV12-5 with TRBJ1-3, with D tentatively TRBD1 (5 bases). The sequence was collected from a man aged 25 to 45 in good health. Sequencing used blood. In nucleotides, the CDR3 is TGTGCTAGTGGTTTGGTACTCCCCGGGGACCACTCTGGAAACACCATATATTTT. This codes for CASGLVLPGDHSGNTIYF.